Following are 8 T cell receptor beta chains from one sample sequenced in a study of CD8 T cells in Susac syndrome. Random hexamers were used to reverse transcribe an amount of roughly 0.45 to 1 ug RNA. TCRdb redid the calling of the immunoSEQ multiplex PCR reads with MiXCR, one entry per CDR3 protein. The sample carries hundreds of thousands of distinct CDR3 sequences, about 91% recorded once. Sequenced input: CD8+ T cells from PBMCs. These receptors were obtained from a human donor with multiple sclerosis.

The CDR3 DNA reads TGTGCCAGCAGCTCCATAGGTTACGAGCAGTACTTC. Its protein is CASSSIGYEQYF. The chain links TRBV7-9 to TRBJ2-7; D is ambiguous. The V end was cut by 4 bases, the J end by 4 bases, with 8 bases between. Germline V gives CDR1 SEHNR, CDR2 FQNEAQ (reference sequence). CDR3 length equals 12 residues.

V gene TRBV3-1 combines with J gene TRBJ2-1, with 13 bases identical to TRBD2. CDR1 is LGHDT and CDR2 is YNNKEL in the germline V gene (reference sequence). This CDR3 contains 19 residues. J gave up 4 bases and V 0 bases, and 9 bases lay outside the gene matches. CDR3 sequence reads: CASSQDRLLAGGRYNEQFF. The CDR3 nucleotides are TGTGCCAGCAGCCAAGACCGCCTACTAGCGGGGGGGAGATACAATGAGCAGTTCTTC.

This chain connects TRBV14 to TRBJ2-5; tentatively, D is TRBD1 (7 bases). This CDR3 is 14 amino acids long. Per the germline V gene, CDR1 is SGHDN and CDR2 is FVKESK. Trimming pared 4 bases from V and 4 bases from J, leaving 13 bases between. CDR3 protein: CASSRHQGGETQYF. The DNA of the CDR3 is TGTGCCAGCAGCCGTCACCAGGGGGGAGAGACCCAGTACTTC.

This rearrangement joins TRBV6-2 or TRBV6-3 to TRBJ2-3; either TRBD1 or TRBD2 may supply D (5 bases each). V was shortened by 7 bases and J by 4 bases, with 15 bases between the two germline ends. The CDR3 runs 14 residues. The germline gives CDR1 MNHEY, CDR2 SVGEGT. The CDR3 bases are TGTGCCAGCACCTGGGACCTCGCCGCAGATACGCAGTATTTT. This translates into CASTWDLAADTQYF.

The rearrangement uses TRBV6-5 and TRBJ1-5; a weak D match, TRBD1 (5 bases). The CDR3 is made up of 15 amino acids. CDR1 MNHEY and CDR2 SVGAGI come from the germline V gene. The V end lost 2 bases, the J end lost 5 bases, and 13 bases lay between the germline ends. The CDR3, as DNA: TGTGCCAGCAGTTACGGGGGGGGAATCGATCAGCCCCAGCATTTT. It is translated as CASSYGGGIDQPQHF.

The chain recombines TRBV28 with TRBJ2-1, with TRBD1 matching over 8 bases. V shed 6 bases and J 4 bases; nucleotides not matched to a gene: 8. CDR1 and CDR2 from the germline V gene are MDHEN and SYDVKM. This CDR3 has 15 amino acids. CDR3 protein: CASRDGRDRYNEQFF. CDR3 bases: TGTGCCAGCAGGGACGGACGGGACAGGTACAATGAGCAGTTCTTC.

The chain couples TRBV2 to TRBJ1-2; TRBD1 aligns across 7 bases. Trimming removed 3 bases from V and 3 bases from J; junction bases left unmatched: 10. The CDR3 sequence is 16 residues long. The germline CDR1 and CDR2 sequences are SNHLY and FYNNEI. This CDR3 is CASSDSTGQSYYGYTF. The CDR3, as DNA: TGTGCCAGCAGTGACTCGACGGGACAGAGTTACTATGGCTACACCTTC.

The rearrangement joins TRBV10-3 to TRBJ1-1, with unresolved D. Trimming removed 8 bases at V and 11 bases at J, with 15 bases between. The CDR3 covers 11 residues. Germline CDR1 reads ENHRY; CDR2 reads SYGVKD. This CDR3 is CAIGGVEKAFF. The CDR3, as DNA: TGTGCCATCGGAGGAGTAGAAAAGGCTTTCTTT.